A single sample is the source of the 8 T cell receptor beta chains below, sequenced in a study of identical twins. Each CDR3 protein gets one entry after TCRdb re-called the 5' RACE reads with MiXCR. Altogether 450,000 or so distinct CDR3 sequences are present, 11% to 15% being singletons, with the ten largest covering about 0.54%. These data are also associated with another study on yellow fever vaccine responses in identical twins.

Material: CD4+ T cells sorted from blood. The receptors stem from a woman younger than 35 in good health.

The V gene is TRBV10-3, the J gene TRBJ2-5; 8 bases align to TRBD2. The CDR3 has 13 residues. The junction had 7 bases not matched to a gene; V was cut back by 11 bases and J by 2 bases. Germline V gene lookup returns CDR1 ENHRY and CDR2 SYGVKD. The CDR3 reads CAVRTSSQETQYF. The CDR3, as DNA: TGTGCCGTGAGGACTAGCTCTCAAGAGACCCAGTACTTC.

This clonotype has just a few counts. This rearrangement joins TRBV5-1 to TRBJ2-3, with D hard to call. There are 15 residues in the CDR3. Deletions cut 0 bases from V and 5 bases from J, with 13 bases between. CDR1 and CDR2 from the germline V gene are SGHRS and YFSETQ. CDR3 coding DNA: TGCGCCAGCAGCTTGGCCCGGCATCTTGGAGATACGCAGTATTTT. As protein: CASSLARHLGDTQYF.

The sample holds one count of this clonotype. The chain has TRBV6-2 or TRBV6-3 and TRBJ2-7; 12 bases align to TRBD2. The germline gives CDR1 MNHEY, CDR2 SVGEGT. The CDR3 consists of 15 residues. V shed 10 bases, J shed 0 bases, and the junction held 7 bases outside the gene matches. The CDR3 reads CAIRTSGIISYEQYF. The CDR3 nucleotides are TGTGCCATTCGGACTAGCGGGATAATCTCCTACGAGCAGTACTTC.

In DNA form, the CDR3 reads TGTGCCAGCAGCTTAGATCGGCAGCAAGAGACCCAGTACTTC. Protein: CASSLDRQQETQYF. The rearrangement uses TRBV7-2 and TRBJ2-5; unclear D gene. Germline assignment: CDR1 SGHTA and CDR2 FQGNSA. This CDR3 comprises 14 residues. Trimming shortened V by 1 base and J by 2 bases, and 8 bases separated the two germline ends.

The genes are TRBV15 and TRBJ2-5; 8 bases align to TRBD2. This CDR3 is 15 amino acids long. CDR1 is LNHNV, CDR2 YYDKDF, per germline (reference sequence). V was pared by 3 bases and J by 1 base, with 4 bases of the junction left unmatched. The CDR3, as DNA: TGTGCCACCAGCAGGGAGCGGGAGACCCAAGAGACCCAGTACTTC. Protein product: CATSRERETQETQYF.

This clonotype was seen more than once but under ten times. As DNA, the CDR3 is TGTGCCAGCAGTCCCGTAGGGGGGAGGGGGAATTCACCCCTCCACTTT. Protein product: CASSPVGGRGNSPLHF. J is TRBJ1-6 and V is TRBV25-1, with a tentative D call TRBD1 (6 bases). The CDR3 loop spans 16 amino acids. The ends were cut back, 5 bases at V and 7 bases at J, with 18 bases in the middle. The germline V gene encodes CDR1 MGHDK and CDR2 SYGVNS.

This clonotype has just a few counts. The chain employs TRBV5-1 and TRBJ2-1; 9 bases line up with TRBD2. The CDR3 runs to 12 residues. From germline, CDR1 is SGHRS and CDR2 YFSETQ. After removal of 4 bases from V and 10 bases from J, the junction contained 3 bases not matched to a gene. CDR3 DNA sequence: TGCGCCAGCAGCAACCTAGCGGGAGAGCAGTTCTTC. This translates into CASSNLAGEQFF.

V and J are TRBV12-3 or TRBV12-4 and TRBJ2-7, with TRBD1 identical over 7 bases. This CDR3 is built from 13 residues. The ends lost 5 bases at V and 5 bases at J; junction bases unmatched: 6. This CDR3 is CASSGDSGHEQYF. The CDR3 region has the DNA TGTGCCAGCAGTGGGGACAGTGGCCACGAGCAGTACTTC.